This TCR beta chain came from a study of T cell clonotyping in hematopoietic cell transplantation. General study findings and limits: Few recipient clonotypes overlapped donors; over 95% were de novo at given depth.

Points on this clone: No antigen is known for it.

This sample's time point: recipient sample about 28 days before transplant, after cytoreduction. Some clones are missing from TCRdb's copy, which holds only in-frame ones; the method was immunoSEQ multiplex PCR. Of around 40,000 clones listed, over 85% were seen once; the top ten hold around 1.5%. V lost 4 bases and J lost 4, with 14 bases in between. This CDR3 comprises 14 residues. The germline gives CDR1 SGHDT, CDR2 YYEEEE. This sequence was found in a man aged 40-55 years with chronic myeloid leukemia. Some clones in this sample may be carry-over from other donors' samples. This specimen was peripheral blood mononuclear cells, taken before stem cell transplant. This sequence joins TRBV5-6 and TRBJ1-2, with D possibly being TRBD1 (6 bases). The CDR3 is CASSQDRRAYGYTF. The CDR3 region has the DNA TGTGCCAGCAGCCAAGACAGGAGAGCCTATGGCTACACCTTC. The full variable domain, its missing parts supplied by reference TRBV5-6 and TRBJ1-2, is DAGVTQSPTHLIKTRGQQVTLRCSPKSGHDTVSWYQQALGQGPQFIFQYYEEEERQRGNFPDRFSGHQFPNYSSELNVNALLLGDSALYLCASSQDRRAYGYTFGSGTRLTVV.